The T cell receptor beta chain described here comes from a study of T cell responses to AZD1222 COVID-19 vaccine. The assay was immunoSEQ multiplex PCR, and TCRdb's table has in-frame clones only and misses some. Altogether 70,000 to 90,000 clones are present, 86% being singletons, with the ten largest covering over 8%. This CDR3 is 16 amino acids long. Germline V gene sequence: CDR1 MDHEN, CDR2 SYDVKM. After removal of 6 bases from V and 5 bases from J, the junction contained 12 bases not matched to a gene. In this sample, this clone turned up once. V is TRBV28 and J is TRBJ1-5; 8 bases line up with TRBD1. The source is an adult in good health. The sequencing here drew on peripheral blood, taken on day 0 of AZD1222 vaccination. DNA of the CDR3: TGTGCCAGCAGCCGATTAAGGGGGACAGGCTATCAGCCCCAGCATTTT. Translated: CASSRLRGTGYQPQHF.